The clone carrying this TCR beta chain was found a few times. Its cognate antigen is unknown. These data come from a study of cytomegalovirus exposure and HLA in healthy donors. Study context: A later analysis reported the approximately 120 validation repertoires used the same platform as the 550 to 800 first-cohort repertoires. Study conclusions and caveats: A list of approximately 150 TCR beta chains associated with cytomegalovirus was given.

Germline trimming cut 6 bases from V and 2 bases from J; bases unmatched to any gene: 3. Germline-derived CDR1 and CDR2 are LGHNA and YNFKEQ. CDR3 size: 13 residues. Libraries were prepared by immunoSEQ multiplex PCR; TCRdb keeps only in-frame clonotypes and omits some of them. Here the sample spans around 160,000 clones, about 85% being singletons. This TCR came from a man aged 25 to 40 in good health and CMV-seropositive. The sample comprised PBMCs. This chain uses TRBV4-2 with TRBJ1-2, with 7 bases matching TRBD1. CDR3 loop: CASRLDRNYGYTF. CDR3 bases: TGTGCCAGCAGGCTGGACAGGAACTATGGCTACACCTTC.